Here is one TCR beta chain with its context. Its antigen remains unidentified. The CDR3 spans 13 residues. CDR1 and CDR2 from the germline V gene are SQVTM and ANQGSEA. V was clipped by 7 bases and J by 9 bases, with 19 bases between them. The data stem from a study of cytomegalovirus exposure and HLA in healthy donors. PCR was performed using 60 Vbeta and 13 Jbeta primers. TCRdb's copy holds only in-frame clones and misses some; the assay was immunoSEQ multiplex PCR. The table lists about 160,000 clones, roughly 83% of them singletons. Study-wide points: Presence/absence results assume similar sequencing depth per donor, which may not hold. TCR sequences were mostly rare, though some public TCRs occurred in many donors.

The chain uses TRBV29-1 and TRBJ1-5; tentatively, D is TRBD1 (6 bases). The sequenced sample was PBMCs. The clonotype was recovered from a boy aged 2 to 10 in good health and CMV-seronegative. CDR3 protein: CSASRDTEGPQHF. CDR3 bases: TGCAGCGCCTCAAGGGACACCGAGGGGCCCCAGCATTTT.